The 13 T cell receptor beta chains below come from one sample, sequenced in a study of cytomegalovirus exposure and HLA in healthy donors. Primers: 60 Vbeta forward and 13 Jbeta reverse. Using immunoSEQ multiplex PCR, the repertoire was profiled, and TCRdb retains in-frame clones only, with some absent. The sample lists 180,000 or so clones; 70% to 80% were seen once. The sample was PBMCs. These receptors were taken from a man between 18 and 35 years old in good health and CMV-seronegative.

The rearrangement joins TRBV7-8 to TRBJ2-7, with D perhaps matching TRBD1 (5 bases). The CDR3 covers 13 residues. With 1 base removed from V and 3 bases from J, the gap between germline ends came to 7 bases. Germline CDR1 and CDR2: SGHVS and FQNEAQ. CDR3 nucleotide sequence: TGTGCCAGCAGCTTAGACAGGCACTACGAGCAGTACTTC. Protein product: CASSLDRHYEQYF. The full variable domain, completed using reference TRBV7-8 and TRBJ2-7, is GAGVSQSPRYKVAKRGQDVALRCDPISGHVSLFWYQQALGQGPEFLTYFQNEAQLDKSGLPSDRFFAERPEGSVSTLKIQRTQQEDSAVYLCASSLDRHYEQYFGPGTRLTVT.

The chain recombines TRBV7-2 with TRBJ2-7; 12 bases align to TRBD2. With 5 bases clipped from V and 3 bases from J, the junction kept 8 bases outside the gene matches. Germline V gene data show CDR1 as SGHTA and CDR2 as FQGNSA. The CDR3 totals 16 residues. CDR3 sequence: CASSHGLAGPGYEQYF. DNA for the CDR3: TGTGCCAGCAGCCATGGACTAGCGGGACCTGGCTACGAGCAGTACTTC.

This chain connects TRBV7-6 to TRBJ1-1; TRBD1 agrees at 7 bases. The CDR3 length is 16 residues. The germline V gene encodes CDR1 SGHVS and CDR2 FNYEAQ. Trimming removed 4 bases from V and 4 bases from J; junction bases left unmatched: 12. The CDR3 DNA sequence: TGTGCCAGCAGCTCATCTAACCCCGGACAGGTCACTGAAGCTTTCTTT. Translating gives CASSSSNPGQVTEAFF.

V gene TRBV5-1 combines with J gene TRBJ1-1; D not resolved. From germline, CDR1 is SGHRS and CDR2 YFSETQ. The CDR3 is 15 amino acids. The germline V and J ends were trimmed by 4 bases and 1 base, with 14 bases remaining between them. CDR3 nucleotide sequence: TGCGCCAGCAGCCTCCAAAGTGTAGAGAACACTGAAGCTTTCTTT. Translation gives CASSLQSVENTEAFF.

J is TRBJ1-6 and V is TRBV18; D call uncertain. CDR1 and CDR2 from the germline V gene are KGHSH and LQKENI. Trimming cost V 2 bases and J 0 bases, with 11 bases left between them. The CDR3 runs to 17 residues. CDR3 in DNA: TGTGCCAGCTCACCAAGAAGGGAGAGCTCCTATAATTCACCCCTCCACTTT. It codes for CASSPRRESSYNSPLHF.

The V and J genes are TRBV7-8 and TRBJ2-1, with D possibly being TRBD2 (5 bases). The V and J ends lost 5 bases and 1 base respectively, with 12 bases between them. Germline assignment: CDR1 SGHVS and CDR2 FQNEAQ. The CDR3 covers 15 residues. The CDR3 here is CASSIIPGSYNEQFF. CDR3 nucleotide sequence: TGTGCCAGCAGCATTATACCGGGATCCTACAATGAGCAGTTCTTC.

The CDR3 spells CASSIQRGSGELFF. The CDR3 nucleotides are TGTGCCAGTAGTATCCAGAGAGGCTCCGGGGAGCTGTTTTTT. The chain joins TRBV19 to TRBJ2-2; D is unclear. Trimming removed 3 bases from V and 6 bases from J, with 11 bases in between. This CDR3 comprises 14 residues. CDR1 and CDR2 (germline): LNHDA, SQIVND (reference sequence).

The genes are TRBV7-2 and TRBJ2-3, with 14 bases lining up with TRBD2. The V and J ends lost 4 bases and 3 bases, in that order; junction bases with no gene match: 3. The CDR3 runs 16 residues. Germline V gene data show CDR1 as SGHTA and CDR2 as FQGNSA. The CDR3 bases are TGTGCCAGCAGCTCGACTAGCGGGAGGGCGACAGATACGCAGTATTTT. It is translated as CASSSTSGRATDTQYF.

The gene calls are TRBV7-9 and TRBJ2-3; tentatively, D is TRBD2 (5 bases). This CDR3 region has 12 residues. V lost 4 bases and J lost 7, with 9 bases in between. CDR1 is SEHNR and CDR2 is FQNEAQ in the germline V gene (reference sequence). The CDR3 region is CASSSGKNTQYF. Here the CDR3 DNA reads TGTGCCAGCAGCTCCGGGAAAAATACGCAGTATTTT. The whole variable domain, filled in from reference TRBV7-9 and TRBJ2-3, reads DTGVSQNPRHKITKRGQNVTFRCDPISEHNRLYWYRQTLGQGPEFLTYFQNEAQLEKSRLLSDRFSAERPKGSFSTLEIQRTEQGDSAMYLCASSSGKNTQYFGPGTRLTVL.

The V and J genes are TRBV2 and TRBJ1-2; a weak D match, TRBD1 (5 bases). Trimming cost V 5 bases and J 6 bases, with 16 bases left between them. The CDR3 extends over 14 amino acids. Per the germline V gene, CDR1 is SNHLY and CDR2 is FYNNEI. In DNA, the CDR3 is TGTGCCAGCAGTCCCCGGGGGGAGTGGAATGGCTACACCTTC. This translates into CASSPRGEWNGYTF. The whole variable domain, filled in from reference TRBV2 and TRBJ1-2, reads EPEVTQTPSHQVTQMGQEVILRCVPISNHLYFYWYRQILGQKVEFLVSFYNNEISEKSEIFDDQFSVERPDGSNFTLKIRSTKLEDSAMYFCASSPRGEWNGYTFGSGTRLTVV.

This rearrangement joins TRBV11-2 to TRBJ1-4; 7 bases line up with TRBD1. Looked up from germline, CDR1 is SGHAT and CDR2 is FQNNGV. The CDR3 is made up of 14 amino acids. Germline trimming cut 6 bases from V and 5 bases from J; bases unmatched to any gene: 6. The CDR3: CASSSVQGNEKLFF. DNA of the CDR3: TGTGCCAGCAGTTCGGTACAGGGGAATGAAAAACTGTTTTTT.

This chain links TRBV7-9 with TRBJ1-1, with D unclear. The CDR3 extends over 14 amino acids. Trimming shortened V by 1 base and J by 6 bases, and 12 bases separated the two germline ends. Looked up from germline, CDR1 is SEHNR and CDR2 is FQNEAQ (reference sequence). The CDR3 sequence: CASSLDSTHAEAFF. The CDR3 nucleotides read TGTGCCAGCAGCTTAGACAGCACTCACGCTGAAGCTTTCTTT. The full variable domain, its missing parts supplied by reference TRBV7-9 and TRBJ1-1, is DTGVSQNPRHKITKRGQNVTFRCDPISEHNRLYWYRQTLGQGPEFLTYFQNEAQLEKSRLLSDRFSAERPKGSFSTLEIQRTEQGDSAMYLCASSLDSTHAEAFFGQGTRLTVV.

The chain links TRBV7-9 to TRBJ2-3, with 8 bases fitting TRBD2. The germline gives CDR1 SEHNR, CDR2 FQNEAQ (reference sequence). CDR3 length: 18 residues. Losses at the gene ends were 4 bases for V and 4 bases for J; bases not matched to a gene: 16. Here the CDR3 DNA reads TGTGCCAGCAGCTCTCCGGGGGGGCAAGGAAGGAGCGCAGATACGCAGTATTTT. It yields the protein CASSSPGGQGRSADTQYF.